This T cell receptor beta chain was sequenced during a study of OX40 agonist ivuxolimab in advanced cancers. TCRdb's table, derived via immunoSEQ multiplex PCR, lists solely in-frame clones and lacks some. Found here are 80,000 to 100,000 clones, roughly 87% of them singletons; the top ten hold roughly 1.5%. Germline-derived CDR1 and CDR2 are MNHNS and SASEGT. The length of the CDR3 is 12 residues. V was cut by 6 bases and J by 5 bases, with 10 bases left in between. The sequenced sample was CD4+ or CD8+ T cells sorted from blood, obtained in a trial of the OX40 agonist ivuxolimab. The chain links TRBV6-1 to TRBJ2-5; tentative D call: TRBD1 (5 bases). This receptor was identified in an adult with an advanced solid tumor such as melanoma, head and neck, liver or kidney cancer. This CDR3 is CASRGPPETQYF. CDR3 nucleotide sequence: TGTGCCAGCAGGGGGCCCCCGGAGACCCAGTACTTC.